This T cell receptor (beta chain) was identified during a study of T cells in Graves' hyperthyroidism and ophthalmopathy. Whole-study findings and limits: The model forecast ophthalmopathy, anticipating it by a median around 6.5 months before onset. Blood also contained most expanded thyroid clonotypes above 0.001.

Amplified regions were TCR beta CDR3 sequences from RNA transcripts. The primer set for the first-round RT-PCR of the TCR CDR3 was HTBI. TCRdb passed the multiplex PCR reads through MiXCR, listing each CDR3 protein once. The repertoire holds roughly 560,000 distinct CDR3 sequences, with 14% to 15% as singletons. This clonotype was recorded many times. Antigen unknown. Germline V gene lookup returns CDR1 DFQATT and CDR2 SNEGSKA (reference sequence). This CDR3 spans 16 amino acids. V dropped 1 base and J dropped 5; count of bases not matched to a gene: 14. The rearrangement uses TRBV20-1 and TRBJ2-7; 7 positions match TRBD2. The TCR was taken from a woman between 40 and 50 years old with Graves' ophthalmopathy. Sequencing was performed on blood. Here the CDR3 reads CSARALHLAAADEQYF. The CDR3 DNA follows: TGCAGTGCTAGAGCCCTTCACCTAGCGGCAGCGGACGAGCAGTACTTC.